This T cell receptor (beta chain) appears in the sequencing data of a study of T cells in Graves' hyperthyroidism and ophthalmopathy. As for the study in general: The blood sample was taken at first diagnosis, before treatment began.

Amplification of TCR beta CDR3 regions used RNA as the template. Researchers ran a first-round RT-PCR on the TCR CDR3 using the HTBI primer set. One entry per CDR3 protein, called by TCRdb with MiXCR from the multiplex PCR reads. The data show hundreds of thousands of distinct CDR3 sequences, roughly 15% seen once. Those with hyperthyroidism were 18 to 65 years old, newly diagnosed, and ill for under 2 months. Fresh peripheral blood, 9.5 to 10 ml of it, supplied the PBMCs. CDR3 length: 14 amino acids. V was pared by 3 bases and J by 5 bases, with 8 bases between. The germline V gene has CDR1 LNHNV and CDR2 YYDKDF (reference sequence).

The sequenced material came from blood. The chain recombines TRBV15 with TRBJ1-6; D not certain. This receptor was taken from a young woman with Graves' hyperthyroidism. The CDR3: CATSRTFHNSPLHF. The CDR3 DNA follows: TGTGCCACCAGCAGGACATTCCATAATTCACCCCTCCACTTT.